Below are 16 T cell receptor beta chains sequenced from a single sample in a study of blood T cell repertoires in COVID-19. TCRdb keeps only in-frame clones here, not all; method: immunoSEQ multiplex PCR. Of over 120,000 clones listed, approximately 90% are singletons. The material sequenced was peripheral blood. The receptors were gathered from a human donor in a cohort sampled during active COVID-19.

V usage is TRBV6-5 and J usage is TRBJ1-3; 7 bases map to TRBD1. The CDR3 sequence is 14 residues long. Germline V gives CDR1 MNHEY, CDR2 SVGAGI. Unmatched junction bases numbered 2, after V lost 2 bases and J lost 4 bases. This CDR3 reads CASSYLGQGNTIYF. CDR3 in DNA: TGTGCCAGCAGTTACCTGGGACAGGGAAACACCATATATTTT.

The chain joins TRBV6-5 to TRBJ2-7; perhaps TRBD1 as D (5 bases). The CDR3 length is 13 residues. Germline V lookup: CDR1 MNHEY, CDR2 SVGAGI. V shed 4 bases and J shed 0 bases, with 7 bases lying between them. The CDR3 loop is CASSSGFSYEQYF. As DNA, the CDR3 is TGTGCCAGCAGTTCAGGGTTCTCCTACGAGCAGTACTTC.

The V gene is TRBV5-1, the J gene TRBJ2-1, with TRBD2 identical over 7 bases. J gave up 5 bases and V 0 bases, and 5 bases lay outside the gene matches. The CDR3 is 15 residues long. Germline lookup yields CDR1 SGHRS and CDR2 YFSETQ. The CDR3 sequence: CASSLESSGHNEQFF. The DNA for the CDR3 is TGCGCCAGCAGCTTGGAGTCTAGCGGACACAATGAGCAGTTCTTC.

This clone came up a few times. The chain recombines TRBV7-8 with TRBJ2-7; 8 bases agree with TRBD1. The CDR3 extends over 16 amino acids. V was clipped by 4 bases and J by 2 bases; unmatched bases: 10. Germline CDR1 and CDR2: SGHVS and FQNEAQ. The CDR3 DNA reads TGTGCCAGCAGCTCCTACCCCGGGACAGGCGCCTACGAGCAGTACTTC. Translating it yields CASSSYPGTGAYEQYF.

This clone appeared once. This chain connects TRBV7-8 to TRBJ2-2; D may be TRBD2 (5 bases). Trimming removed 2 bases at V and 4 bases at J, with 8 bases between. The CDR3 runs to 14 residues. From germline, CDR1 is SGHVS and CDR2 FQNEAQ. CDR3 DNA sequence: TGTGCCAGCAGCTTACGAGGGTCCACCGGGGAGCTGTTTTTT. The encoded protein is CASSLRGSTGELFF.

This sequence joins TRBV27 and TRBJ1-2; 9 bases are shared with TRBD1. Germline lookup yields CDR1 MNHEY and CDR2 SMNVEV (reference sequence). With V trimmed by 3 bases and J by 3 bases, 2 bases remained unmatched. The CDR3 is 14 residues long. Here the CDR3 DNA reads TGTGCCAGCAGTTTGGGGACAGGGTACTATGGCTACACCTTC. Its translation: CASSLGTGYYGYTF.

The chain recombines TRBV4-1 with TRBJ1-1; D ambiguous. CDR3 length equals 13 residues. Trimming took off 4 bases at V and 1 base at J, with 7 bases between the two ends. Germline V gene data show CDR1 as MGHRA and CDR2 as YSYEKL. The CDR3 loop reads CASSPRGNTEAFF. The CDR3 nucleotides read TGCGCCAGCAGCCCCCGCGGGAACACTGAAGCTTTCTTT.

The chain couples TRBV9 to TRBJ1-5; 7 nucleotides line up with TRBD1. The CDR3 is made up of 17 amino acids. Germline values: CDR1 SGDLS, CDR2 YYNGEE. With 5 bases clipped from V and 0 bases from J, the junction kept 11 bases outside the gene matches. For the CDR3, the DNA is TGTGCCAGCAGGGAGACAGGGAAGCATAGTAGCAATCAGCCCCAGCATTTT. This codes for CASRETGKHSSNQPQHF.

J is TRBJ1-1 and V is TRBV18, with D perhaps TRBD1 (5 bases). Trimming cost V 2 bases and J 4 bases, with 14 bases left between them. CDR3 size: 15 residues. In germline, CDR1 is KGHSH, CDR2 LQKENI. CDR3 bases: TGTGCCAGCTCACCAGCCAGACAGAGACGCACTGAAGCTTTCTTT. It translates to CASSPARQRRTEAFF.

The rearrangement links TRBV4-2 to TRBJ2-2, with TRBD1 as a possible D gene (6 bases). Germline V lookup: CDR1 LGHNA, CDR2 YNFKEQ. The ends were cut back, 4 bases at V and 0 bases at J, with 9 bases in the middle. This CDR3 comprises 15 residues. The CDR3 is CASSPGHSNTGELFF. CDR3 nucleotides: TGTGCCAGCAGCCCGGGACACTCGAACACCGGGGAGCTGTTTTTT.

The chain has TRBV6-4 and TRBJ1-1; D ambiguous. Germline V CDR1 and CDR2: MRHNA, SNTAGT. The V end lost 3 bases, the J end lost 2 bases, and 10 bases lay between the germline ends. The CDR3 runs to 14 residues. DNA for the CDR3: TGTGCCAGCAGTGAGGTTCCGGGAAACACTGAAGCTTTCTTT. It specifies CASSEVPGNTEAFF.

V is TRBV9 and J is TRBJ2-3; perhaps TRBD2 as D (5 bases). Per germline, CDR1 SGDLS and CDR2 YYNGEE. The CDR3 consists of 15 residues. The germline V and J ends were trimmed by 2 bases and 6 bases, with 16 bases remaining between them. The CDR3: CASSVGYLGGDTQYF. In DNA, the CDR3 is TGTGCCAGCAGCGTGGGTTATCTCGGCGGGGATACGCAGTATTTT.

The genes are TRBV5-4 and TRBJ2-3, with TRBD2 matching 14 bases. CDR3 length: 17 amino acids. CDR1 is SGHNT and CDR2 is YYREEE in the germline V gene (reference sequence). Unmatched junction bases numbered 11, after V lost 4 bases and J lost 7 bases. The CDR3 sequence: CASSPGLAGGVRHTQYF. In DNA, the CDR3 is TGTGCCAGCAGCCCAGGACTAGCGGGGGGTGTAAGGCATACGCAGTATTTT.

The count of this clone is one. The gene calls are TRBV5-1 and TRBJ2-3; weak D call: TRBD2 (5 bases). The CDR3 is 17 amino acids. Germline CDR1 reads SGHRS; CDR2 reads YFSETQ. Between the trimmed V and J ends, which lost 0 bases and 4 bases, there was a span of 18 bases. Written as DNA, the CDR3 is TGCGCCAGCAGCTTGGCCTCCGGACGAGGGCCGTCAGATACGCAGTATTTT. This encodes CASSLASGRGPSDTQYF.

The gene calls are TRBV5-1 and TRBJ2-3; no reliable D call. V was pared by 4 bases and J by 2 bases, with 8 bases between. This CDR3 region has 13 residues. CDR1 is SGHRS and CDR2 is YFSETQ in the germline V gene. CDR3 DNA: TGCGCCAGCAGCGGCACCATCACAGATACGCAGTATTTT. Amino acids: CASSGTITDTQYF.

The chain has TRBV18 and TRBJ1-5, with 8 bases lining up with TRBD1. This CDR3 comprises 17 residues. The V gene end was trimmed by 2 bases and the J gene end by 5 bases; junction bases not matched to a gene: 11. Germline CDR1 KGHSH, CDR2 LQKENI. Here the CDR3 DNA reads TGTGCCAGCTCACCATTCCAGGGGGCCGGCGCAGATCAGCCCCAGCATTTT. Translating it yields CASSPFQGAGADQPQHF.